This T cell receptor beta chain came from a study of spatial heterogeneity in lung cancer. Stated time point: sample taken at primary tumor resection. Sequencing of whole RNA from tumor, nontumor lung or frozen PBMC involved no sorting. The donors were 55 to 80 patients with non-small cell lung cancer that was early-stage and untreated. Every cDNA TCR molecule received its own unique molecular identifier. MiXCR, run by TCRdb on the 5' RACE reads, gives a single entry per CDR3 protein. The table includes about 82,000 distinct CDR3 sequences, 10% to 15% detected once. Trimming shortened V by 5 bases and J by 4 bases, and 14 bases separated the two germline ends. This CDR3 has 14 residues. The germline V gene encodes CDR1 MNHNS and CDR2 SASEGT.

The chain couples TRBV6-1 to TRBJ1-1; no clear D gene. The source is a male donor with early-stage non-small cell lung cancer. Sequenced material: PBMCs, taken at surgery. The CDR3 spells CASSQYARGTEAFF. The CDR3 region has the DNA TGTGCCAGCAGTCAATACGCCCGGGGCACTGAAGCTTTCTTT.